This T cell receptor (beta chain) derives from a study of T cells in Graves' hyperthyroidism and ophthalmopathy. Each person with ophthalmopathy scored at least 3 on the Clinical Activity Score, reached NOSPECS grade 4 or higher, and had been ill under 3 months. Uncontrolled infection, other autoimmune disease, pregnancy or lactation excluded patients. The TCR beta CDR3 regions underwent amplification using RNA transcripts as the source. An initial round of RT-PCR targeting the TCR CDR3 relied on the HTBI primer set. Via MiXCR, TCRdb re-called the multiplex PCR reads, giving one row per CDR3 protein. Found here are around 600,000 distinct CDR3 sequences, 13% to 15% of them singletons; the top ten hold 7% to 9%. The CDR3 covers 16 residues. From germline, CDR1 is SGHNT and CDR2 YENEEA. V lost 4 bases and J lost 6; bases outside the gene matches: 13. This clonotype showed up just a few times.

The sequenced material came from blood. The clonotype originates from a woman under 30 with Graves' ophthalmopathy. This rearrangement joins TRBV11-3 to TRBJ2-7, with 9 positions matching TRBD2. The CDR3 protein is CASSSQTLSGSREQYF. The CDR3 nucleotides read TGTGCCAGCAGCTCCCAAACCCTTAGCGGGAGTCGCGAGCAGTACTTC.